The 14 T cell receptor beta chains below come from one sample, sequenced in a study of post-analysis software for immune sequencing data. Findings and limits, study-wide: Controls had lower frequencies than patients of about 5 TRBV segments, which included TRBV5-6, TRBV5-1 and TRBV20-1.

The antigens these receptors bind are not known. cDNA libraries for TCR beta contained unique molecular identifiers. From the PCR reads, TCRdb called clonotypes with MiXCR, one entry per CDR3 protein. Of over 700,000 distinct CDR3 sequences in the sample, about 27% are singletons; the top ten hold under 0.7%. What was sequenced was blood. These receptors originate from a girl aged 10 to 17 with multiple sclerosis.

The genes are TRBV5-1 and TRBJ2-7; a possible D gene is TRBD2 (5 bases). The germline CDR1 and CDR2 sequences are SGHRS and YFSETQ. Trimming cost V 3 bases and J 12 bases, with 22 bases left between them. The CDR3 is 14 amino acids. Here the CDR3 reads CASSSSPTRLAWYF. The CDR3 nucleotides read TGCGCCAGCAGCTCTTCCCCAACAAGGCTAGCATGGTACTTC.

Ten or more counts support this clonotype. The CDR3 loop reads CAISGGRADETQYF. The CDR3 nucleotides read TGTGCCATCAGTGGCGGGAGGGCCGACGAGACCCAGTACTTC. V usage is TRBV10-3 and J usage is TRBJ2-5; 9 positions agree with TRBD2. The CDR3 is made up of 14 amino acids. With V trimmed by 4 bases and J by 5 bases, 5 bases remained unmatched. The V gene's germline CDR1 is ENHRY and CDR2 SYGVKD.

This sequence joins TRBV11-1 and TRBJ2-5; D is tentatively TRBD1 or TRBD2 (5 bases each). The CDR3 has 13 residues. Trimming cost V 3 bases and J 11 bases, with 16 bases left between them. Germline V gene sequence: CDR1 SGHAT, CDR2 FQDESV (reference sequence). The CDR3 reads CASSLQGFWEQYF. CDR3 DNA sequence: TGTGCCAGCAGCTTGCAGGGTTTTTGGGAGCAGTACTTC.

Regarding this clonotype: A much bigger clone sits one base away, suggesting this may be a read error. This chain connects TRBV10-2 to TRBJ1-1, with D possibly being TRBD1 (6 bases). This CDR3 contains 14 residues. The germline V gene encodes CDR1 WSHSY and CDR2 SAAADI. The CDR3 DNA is TGCGCCAGCAGGGAGTCCGGGGGCTCGACTGAAGCTTTCTTT. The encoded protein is CASRESGGSTEAFF.

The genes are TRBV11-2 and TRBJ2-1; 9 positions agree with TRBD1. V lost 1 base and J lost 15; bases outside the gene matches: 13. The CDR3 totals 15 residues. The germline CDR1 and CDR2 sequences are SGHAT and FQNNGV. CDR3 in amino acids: CASSLVGTGLEGGFF. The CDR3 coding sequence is TGTGCCAGCAGCTTAGTTGGGACAGGGCTGGAAGGCGGGTTCTTC.

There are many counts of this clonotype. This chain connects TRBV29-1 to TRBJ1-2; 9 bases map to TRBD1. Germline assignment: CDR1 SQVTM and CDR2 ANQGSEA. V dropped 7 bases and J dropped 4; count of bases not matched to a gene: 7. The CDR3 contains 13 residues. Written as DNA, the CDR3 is TGCAGCGCCGGGACAGGGTCAAGCTATGGCTACACCTTC. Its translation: CSAGTGSSYGYTF.

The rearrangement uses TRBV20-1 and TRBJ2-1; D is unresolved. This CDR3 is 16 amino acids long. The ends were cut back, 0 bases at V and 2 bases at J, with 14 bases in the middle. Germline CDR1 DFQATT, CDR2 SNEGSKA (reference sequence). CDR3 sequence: CSARDQRVETYNEQFF. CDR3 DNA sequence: TGCAGTGCTAGAGATCAGCGAGTCGAAACCTACAATGAGCAGTTCTTC.

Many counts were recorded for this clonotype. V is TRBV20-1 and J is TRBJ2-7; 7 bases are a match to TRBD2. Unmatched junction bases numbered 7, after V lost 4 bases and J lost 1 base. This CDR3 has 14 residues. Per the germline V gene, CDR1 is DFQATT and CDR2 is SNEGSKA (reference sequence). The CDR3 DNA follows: TGCAGTGCTACCAGACTAGCTAGGTCCTACGAGCAGTACTTC. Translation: CSATRLARSYEQYF.

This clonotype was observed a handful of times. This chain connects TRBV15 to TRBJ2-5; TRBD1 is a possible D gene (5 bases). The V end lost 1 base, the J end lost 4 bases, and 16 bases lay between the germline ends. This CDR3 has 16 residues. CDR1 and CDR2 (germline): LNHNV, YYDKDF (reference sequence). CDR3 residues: CATSRGGRVARETQYF. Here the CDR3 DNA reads TGTGCCACCAGCAGAGGTGGCAGGGTGGCCAGAGAGACCCAGTACTTC.

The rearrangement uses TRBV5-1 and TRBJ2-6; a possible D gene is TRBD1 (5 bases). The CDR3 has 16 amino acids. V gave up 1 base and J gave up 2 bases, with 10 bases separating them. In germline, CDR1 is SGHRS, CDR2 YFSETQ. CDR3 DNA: TGCGCCAGCAGCTTGATGCCAGGGACTGGGGCCAACGTCCTGACTTTC. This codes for CASSLMPGTGANVLTF. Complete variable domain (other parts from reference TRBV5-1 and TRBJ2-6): KAGVTQTPRYLIKTRGQQVTLSCSPISGHRSVSWYQQTPGQGLQFLFEYFSETQRNKGNFPGRFSGRQFSNSRSEMNVSTLELGDSALYLCASSLMPGTGANVLTFGAGSRLTVL.

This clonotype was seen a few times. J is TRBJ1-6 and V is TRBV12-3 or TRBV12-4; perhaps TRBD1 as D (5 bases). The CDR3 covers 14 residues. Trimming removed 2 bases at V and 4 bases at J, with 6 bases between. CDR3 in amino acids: CASSLQGYNSPLHF. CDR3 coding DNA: TGTGCCAGCAGTTTACAGGGTTATAATTCACCCCTCCACTTT.

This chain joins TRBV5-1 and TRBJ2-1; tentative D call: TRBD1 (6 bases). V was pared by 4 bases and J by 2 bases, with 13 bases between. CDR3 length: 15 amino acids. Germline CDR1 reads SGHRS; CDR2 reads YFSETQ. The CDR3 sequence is CASSDGQLPYNEQFF. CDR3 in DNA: TGCGCCAGCAGCGACGGACAGCTACCCTACAATGAGCAGTTCTTC.

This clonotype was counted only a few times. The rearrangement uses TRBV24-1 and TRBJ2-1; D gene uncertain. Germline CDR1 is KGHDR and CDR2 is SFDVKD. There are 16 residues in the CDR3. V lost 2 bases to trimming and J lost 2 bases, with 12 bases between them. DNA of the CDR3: TGTGCCACCAGTGATTCCGGCAGCCTCACCTACAATGAGCAGTTCTTC. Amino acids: CATSDSGSLTYNEQFF.

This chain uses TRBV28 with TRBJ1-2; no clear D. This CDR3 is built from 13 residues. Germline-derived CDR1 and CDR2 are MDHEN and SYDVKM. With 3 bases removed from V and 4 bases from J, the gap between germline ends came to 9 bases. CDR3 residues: CASSFGQPYGYTF. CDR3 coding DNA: TGTGCCAGCAGTTTCGGGCAGCCCTATGGCTACACCTTC.